A single sample gave rise to the 27 T cell receptor beta chains below, sequenced in a study of blood T cell repertoires in COVID-19. Clones were sequenced by immunoSEQ multiplex PCR, and TCRdb holds only the in-frame ones, with some missing. The table includes 90,000 to 100,000 clones, about 86% detected once. Sequenced input: peripheral blood. All receptors derive from a man aged 55 to 70 with acute or convalescent COVID-19.

This chain links TRBV11-2 with TRBJ1-1; D gene uncertain. The V gene's germline CDR1 is SGHAT and CDR2 FQNNGV. V gave up 1 base and J gave up 5 bases, with 11 bases separating them. The CDR3 extends over 14 amino acids. CDR3 DNA sequence: TGTGCCAGCAGCTTAGCTAGGGAGAGTACTGAAGCTTTCTTT. Amino acid sequence: CASSLARESTEAFF.

V usage is TRBV3-1 (or the pseudogene TRBV3-2) and J usage is TRBJ1-5; D possibly corresponds to TRBD1 (6 bases). Trimming left V 4 bases short and J 0 bases short, with 16 bases between. CDR1 is LGHDT, CDR2 YNNKEL, per germline (reference sequence). The CDR3 sequence is 17 residues long. CDR3 in DNA: TGTGCCAGCAGCCCAAAGGGACACTCGTATAGCAATCAGCCCCAGCATTTT. As protein: CASSPKGHSYSNQPQHF.

This chain uses TRBV6-6 with TRBJ1-6; D uncertain. This CDR3 is 13 amino acids long. Germline V CDR1 and CDR2: MNHNY, SVGAGI (reference sequence). V lost 4 bases, J lost 7 bases, and 8 bases lay in between. In nucleotides, the CDR3 is TGTGCCAGCAGTTCCCGTCCCAATTCACCCCTCCACTTT. It yields the protein CASSSRPNSPLHF.

The chain links TRBV19 to TRBJ2-7; no clear D gene. Germline V gene data show CDR1 as LNHDA and CDR2 as SQIVND (reference sequence). This CDR3 is built from 13 residues. V shed 0 bases and J shed 6 bases, with 9 bases lying between them. The CDR3 nucleotides read TGTGCCAGTAGTATAGATGAGTTTGGCGAGCAGTACTTC. This gives the protein CASSIDEFGEQYF.

This clone was recorded once. The identical CDR3 is also encoded by other nucleotide sequences in the sample. J is TRBJ1-2 and V is TRBV2, with 9 positions matching TRBD1. The CDR3 sequence is 14 residues long. J was trimmed by 4 bases and V by 4 bases; bases with no gene match: 4. CDR1 SNHLY and CDR2 FYNNEI come from the germline V gene. The CDR3, as DNA: TGTGCCAGCAGTGTCGGACAGGGGTCCTATGGCTACACCTTC. Residues: CASSVGQGSYGYTF.

V usage is TRBV7-2 and J usage is TRBJ2-1; 10 bases line up with TRBD2. The J segment lost 4 bases and the V segment lost 2 bases, leaving 2 bases of the junction unmatched. Germline CDR1 reads SGHTA; CDR2 reads FQGNSA. The CDR3 totals 15 residues. The CDR3 DNA reads as TGTGCCAGCAGCTTAAGCGGGGGGGAATACAATGAGCAGTTCTTC. Translating gives CASSLSGGEYNEQFF.

The chain joins TRBV6-6 to TRBJ2-5; possibly TRBD1 for D (6 bases). Trimming removed 6 bases at V and 5 bases at J, with 19 bases between. This CDR3 region has 15 residues. CDR1 and CDR2 (germline): MNHNY, SVGAGI (reference sequence). The CDR3 sequence: CASSQDRTGRETQYF. In DNA, the CDR3 is TGTGCCAGCAGCCAAGACAGGACGGGACGGGAGACCCAGTACTTC.

This clone was seen only a few times. The rearrangement uses TRBV7-9 and TRBJ1-2; unclear D gene. This CDR3 has 16 residues. Germline values: CDR1 SEHNR, CDR2 FQNEAQ (reference sequence). With 0 bases removed from V and 4 bases from J, the gap between germline ends came to 15 bases. CDR3 sequence (DNA): TGTGCCAGCAGCTTAGCGCATCTAGTCGGAGGCTATGGCTACACCTTC. This sequence encodes CASSLAHLVGGYGYTF.

This CDR3 is CASSPARAQPQHF. The DNA of the CDR3 is TGCGCCAGCAGCCCGGCGAGGGCTCAGCCCCAGCATTTT. This chain links TRBV4-1 with TRBJ1-5; D call uncertain. The CDR3 spans 13 residues. CDR1 is MGHRA, CDR2 YSYEKL, per germline. V was clipped by 4 bases and J by 6 bases, with 10 bases between them.

The chain uses TRBV6-1 and TRBJ1-2, with a weak D call TRBD1 (6 bases). The CDR3 runs 14 residues. Germline CDR1 MNHNS, CDR2 SASEGT. V lost 2 bases, J lost 4 bases, and 11 bases lay in between. The CDR3 DNA reads as TGTGCCAGCAGTGAAACGGTGACAGGCTATGGCTACACCTTC. Its protein is CASSETVTGYGYTF.

This chain connects TRBV4-3 to TRBJ1-4; D is undetermined. The CDR3 length is 16 residues. Trimming removed 0 bases at V and 8 bases at J, with 16 bases between. Germline CDR1 is LGHNA and CDR2 is YSLEER. This chain's CDR3 is CASSQDPPGLGEKLFF. The CDR3 DNA sequence: TGCGCCAGCAGCCAAGATCCTCCAGGACTAGGAGAAAAACTGTTTTTT.

This sequence joins TRBV4-1 and TRBJ1-1; 9 nucleotides line up with TRBD1. The CDR3 length is 16 residues. V trimming: 4 bases; J trimming: 0 bases; junction bases outside the gene matches: 6. The germline CDR1 and CDR2 sequences are MGHRA and YSYEKL. CDR3 loop: CASSPGQGPMNTEAFF. The CDR3 DNA is TGCGCCAGCAGCCCGGGACAGGGCCCCATGAACACTGAAGCTTTCTTT.

The chain employs TRBV19 and TRBJ1-5, with TRBD1 identical over 7 bases. The J segment lost 4 bases and the V segment lost 5 bases, leaving 8 bases of the junction unmatched. CDR1 is LNHDA, CDR2 SQIVND, per germline (reference sequence). CDR3 length: 15 amino acids. The CDR3 sequence: CASSRDRVRNQPQHF. CDR3 nucleotides: TGTGCCAGTAGTCGTGACAGGGTGAGGAATCAGCCCCAGCATTTT.

The chain uses TRBV28 and TRBJ1-1; unclear D gene. There are 15 residues in the CDR3. The V gene's germline CDR1 is MDHEN and CDR2 SYDVKM. The germline V and J ends were trimmed by 2 bases and 0 bases, with 10 bases remaining between them. CDR3 nucleotides: TGTGCCAGCAGTTTAGAGATCGTTATGAACACTGAAGCTTTCTTT. Translating gives CASSLEIVMNTEAFF.

This clone has more than one count but fewer than ten. The V and J genes are TRBV28 and TRBJ2-7, with D maybe TRBD1 (6 bases). The V end was cut by 6 bases, the J end by 1 base, with 16 bases between. CDR3 size: 15 residues. The germline V gene encodes CDR1 MDHEN and CDR2 SYDVKM. CDR3 DNA: TGTGCCAGCAGCAAAAAAGGGGGTGTATCCTACGAGCAGTACTTC. Protein sequence: CASSKKGGVSYEQYF.

CDR3 nucleotides: TGTGCCAGCAGCCCCCCCCGGGGGGCCGGGAATGAGCAGTTCTTC. Translation: CASSPPRGAGNEQFF. The rearrangement uses TRBV7-9 and TRBJ2-1, with a possible D match to TRBD2 (7 bases). The length of the CDR3 is 15 residues. Looked up from germline, CDR1 is SEHNR and CDR2 is FQNEAQ (reference sequence). V was shortened by 5 bases and J by 7 bases, with 18 bases between the two germline ends. The full variable domain, in which reference TRBV7-9 and TRBJ2-1 provide the parts outside the CDR3, is DTGVSQNPRHKITKRGQNVTFRCDPISEHNRLYWYRQTLGQGPEFLTYFQNEAQLEKSRLLSDRFSAERPKGSFSTLEIQRTEQGDSAMYLCASSPPRGAGNEQFFGPGTRLTVL.

This clone showed up just a few times. This chain uses TRBV5-4 with TRBJ2-3; D is unclear. Trimming took 4 bases from V and 0 from J, leaving 15 bases between them. Germline V gene data show CDR1 as SGHNT and CDR2 as YYREEE (reference sequence). The CDR3 sequence is 16 residues long. The CDR3 is CASSIDKKQSTDTQYF. The CDR3 region has the DNA TGTGCCAGCAGCATTGATAAGAAGCAAAGCACAGATACGCAGTATTTT.

The V gene is TRBV24-1, the J gene TRBJ1-2, with D uncertain. The germline gives CDR1 KGHDR, CDR2 SFDVKD. The V and J ends lost 1 base and 0 bases respectively, with 14 bases between them. This CDR3 region has 17 residues. This chain's CDR3 is CATSDLWTAFANYGYTF. For the CDR3, the DNA is TGTGCCACCAGTGATTTATGGACTGCCTTCGCTAACTATGGCTACACCTTC.

This clone is a singleton in its sample. The chain couples TRBV5-1 to TRBJ2-6; 9 nucleotides align to TRBD1. In germline, CDR1 is SGHRS, CDR2 YFSETQ. Germline trimming cut 6 bases from V and 0 bases from J; bases unmatched to any gene: 13. The CDR3 spans 19 residues. This CDR3 reads CASTPLPGTGTSGANVLTF. The CDR3 DNA follows: TGCGCCAGCACCCCACTACCCGGGACAGGGACCTCTGGGGCCAACGTCCTGACTTTC.

V and J are TRBV25-1 and TRBJ2-1; 10 nucleotides line up with TRBD1. Germline CDR1 MGHDK, CDR2 SYGVNS. This CDR3 is built from 17 residues. The trim removed 7 bases at V and 0 bases at J, leaving 9 bases unmatched. This chain's CDR3 is CASTQGDRGFSYNEQFF. CDR3 DNA sequence: TGTGCCAGCACCCAAGGGGACAGGGGTTTCTCCTACAATGAGCAGTTCTTC.

The chain has TRBV27 and TRBJ1-1, with D possibly matching TRBD1 (5 bases). V was shortened by 4 bases and J by 2 bases, with 11 bases between the two germline ends. In germline, CDR1 is MNHEY, CDR2 SMNVEV (reference sequence). The CDR3 runs to 14 residues. This CDR3 reads CASSSPGTNTEAFF. For the CDR3, the DNA is TGTGCCAGCAGTTCACCAGGGACTAACACTGAAGCTTTCTTT.

At least ten counts were recorded for this clone. J is TRBJ1-1 and V is TRBV3-1 (or the pseudogene TRBV3-2), with 7 bases lining up with TRBD1. The germline CDR1 and CDR2 sequences are LGHDT and YNNKEL (reference sequence). The CDR3 extends over 15 amino acids. Trimming took 4 bases from V and 0 from J; bases not matched to a gene: 5. CDR3 in amino acids: CASSRLGQMNTEAFF. The CDR3 nucleotides are TGTGCCAGCAGCCGCTTGGGACAGATGAACACTGAAGCTTTCTTT.

This clone was counted between two and nine times. V and J are TRBV3-1 (or the pseudogene TRBV3-2) and TRBJ2-1; 11 positions agree with TRBD2. V lost 3 bases, J lost 14 bases, and 6 bases stayed unmatched. The CDR3 has 13 residues. Per the germline V gene, CDR1 is LGHDT and CDR2 is YNNKEL (reference sequence). The CDR3 sequence: CASSQALAGGEFF. The CDR3 nucleotides are TGTGCCAGCAGCCAGGCTCTAGCGGGGGGTGAGTTCTTC.

The chain is built from TRBV5-1 and TRBJ2-1, with 11 positions matching TRBD1. Germline V gene sequence: CDR1 SGHRS, CDR2 YFSETQ. The CDR3 extends over 15 amino acids. Trimming at V came to 4 bases and at J to 9 bases, leaving 9 bases not matched to a gene. This chain's CDR3 is CASSAGTGGSSEQFF. The CDR3, as DNA: TGCGCCAGCAGCGCCGGGACAGGGGGGAGTAGTGAGCAGTTCTTC.

This sequence joins TRBV19 and TRBJ1-2, with D possibly TRBD1 on 5 matching bases. There are 17 residues in the CDR3. Germline loops: CDR1 LNHDA, CDR2 SQIVND (reference sequence). V lost 5 bases to trimming and J lost 3 bases, with 22 bases between them. CDR3 coding DNA: TGTGCCAGTAGTGTCGTGCGGACACCACCTTCTTACTATGGCTACACCTTC. Its translation is CASSVVRTPPSYYGYTF.

The rearrangement uses TRBV6-1 and TRBJ1-1; D is uncertain. Trimming stripped 2 bases from V and 3 bases from J, with 13 bases between. From germline, CDR1 is MNHNS and CDR2 SASEGT. CDR3 length: 15 residues. The CDR3 reads CASSETRWEDTEAFF. In DNA, the CDR3 is TGTGCCAGCAGTGAAACGCGTTGGGAGGACACTGAAGCTTTCTTT.

The V gene is TRBV27, the J gene TRBJ2-7; 9 bases fit TRBD1. The V segment lost 0 bases and the J segment 7 bases; nucleotides outside the gene matches: 4. This CDR3 contains 14 residues. The germline CDR1 and CDR2 sequences are MNHEY and SMNVEV (reference sequence). This CDR3 is CASSLSGTGQEQYF. CDR3 DNA: TGTGCCAGCAGTTTATCTGGGACAGGGCAAGAGCAGTACTTC.